These T cell receptor beta chains were read from a single sample in a study of blood T cell repertoires in COVID-19. This table comes from immunoSEQ multiplex PCR, and its TCRdb copy is limited to in-frame clones, with some not included. The table includes 85,000 to 120,000 clones, more than 85% detected once. The sample comprised peripheral blood. The receptors were sampled from a man aged 18 to 30 with acute or convalescent COVID-19. Each CDR3 is given with its conserved first and last residue. D genes are given only for firm matches. A clone size is listed for some rows: how often the clone was seen (once, few, many), or a class if it is expanded.

D	size	V	J	CDR3	DNA
TRBD1	-	TRBV6-5	TRBJ2-7	CASSSTGVLSYEQYF	TGTGCCAGCAGTTCGACAGGGGTACTTTCCTACGAGCAGTACTTC
TRBD2	-	TRBV11-2	TRBJ2-3	CASSPGRLAGGNTDTQYF	TGTGCCAGCAGCCCCGGCCGGCTAGCGGGGGGAAACACAGATACGCAGTATTTT
TRBD1	-	TRBV19	TRBJ2-5	CASSIDAGQGVETQYF	TGTGCCAGTAGTATAGACGCGGGACAGGGGGTGGAGACCCAGTACTTC
-	-	TRBV6-7	TRBJ2-3	CASSYDRLNTDTQYF	TGTGCCAGCAGTTATGACAGGCTAAACACAGATACGCAGTATTTT
-	-	TRBV19	TRBJ1-2	CASSTLSPNYGYTF	TGTGCCAGTAGTACCCTAAGTCCTAACTATGGCTACACCTTC
TRBD1	once	TRBV5-1	TRBJ2-2	CASSLPGQGSGELFF	TGCGCCAGCAGCCTCCCGGGACAGGGCTCCGGGGAGCTGTTTTTT
-	-	TRBV6-1	TRBJ1-5	CASSEGKGRGESYSNQPQHF	TGTGCCAGCAGTGAAGGAAAGGGGAGGGGAGAATCCTATAGCAATCAGCCCCAGCATTTT
-	-	TRBV6-1	TRBJ1-6	CASSEALPRTAYSPLHF	TGTGCCAGCAGTGAAGCCCTACCTAGGACAGCTTATTCACCCCTCCACTTT
TRBD1	-	TRBV29-1	TRBJ1-1	CSPGGTEAFF	TGCAGCCCAGGGGGAACTGAAGCTTTCTTT
-	-	TRBV12-2	TRBJ2-1	CASRRSGRGSDEQFF	TGTGCAAGTCGCCGTAGCGGGAGGGGAAGCGATGAGCAGTTCTTC
-	-	TRBV4-1	TRBJ2-5	CASSQDLWAGPVKETQYF	TGCGCCAGCAGCCAAGATCTGTGGGCAGGTCCCGTTAAAGAGACCCAGTACTTC
-	-	TRBV6-1	TRBJ1-2	CASSEARESYGYTF	TGTGCCAGCAGTGAAGCTAGGGAGAGCTATGGCTACACCTTC
-	-	TRBV19	TRBJ2-1	CASSSRVHEQFF	TGTGCCAGTAGTTCCCGTGTCCATGAGCAGTTCTTC
TRBD1	-	TRBV5-4	TRBJ1-4	CASSSGQFNEKLFF	TGTGCCAGCAGCTCGGGACAGTTTAATGAAAAACTGTTTTTT
TRBD1	-	TRBV9	TRBJ2-1	CASSHGQGSSYNEQFF	TGTGCCAGCAGTCATGGACAGGGGAGCTCCTACAATGAGCAGTTCTTC
-	-	TRBV4-1	TRBJ1-2	CASSQAPRSLRDGYTF	TGCGCCAGCAGCCAAGCACCCAGGTCCCTCCGTGATGGCTACACCTTC
TRBD1	few	TRBV5-1	TRBJ1-4	CASSLGSLGTGTEKLFF	TGCGCCAGCAGCTTGGGGTCATTAGGGACAGGGACCGAAAAACTGTTTTTT
-	-	TRBV7-2	TRBJ1-2	CASSLGQSYGYTF	TGTGCCAGCAGCTTAGGACAAAGTTATGGCTACACCTTC
TRBD1	-	TRBV30	TRBJ1-6	CAWRTGEFSPLHF	TGTGCCTGGAGGACAGGGGAATTCAGTCCCCTCCACTTT
-	-	TRBV25-1	TRBJ2-1	CASSESTLSSYNEQFF	TGTGCCAGCAGTGAGTCGACACTTAGCTCCTACAATGAGCAGTTCTTC
-	-	TRBV27	TRBJ1-1	CASSLREGVTEAFF	TGTGCCAGCAGTTTACGTGAAGGGGTGACTGAAGCTTTCTTT
TRBD1	-	TRBV7-8	TRBJ1-2	CASSPTGQNYGYTF	TGTGCCAGCAGCCCGACAGGGCAAAACTATGGCTACACCTTC